The next 17 T cell receptor beta chains were all read from a single sample in a study of blood T cells in healthy people across ages. Sample-barcoded 5' priming and a J-beta primer mix drove a second PCR of about 6 to 12 cycles. MiXCR, applied by TCRdb to the 5' RACE reads, yields one record per CDR3 protein. The profile shows under 800,000 distinct CDR3 sequences, 20% to 25% of them singletons. The sample taken for sequencing was blood. These receptors all come from a man between 65 and 85 years old in good health.

The chain uses TRBV24-1 and TRBJ2-5; the D gene is possibly TRBD2 (6 bases). The J call could be wrong; TRBJ2-1 is a better fit for the DNA end. The CDR3 has 13 residues. Germline CDR1 KGHDR, CDR2 SFDVKD. The CDR3 nucleotides read TGTGCCACCAGTGATCCAGCGCGGGGTGAGCAGTTCTTC. Translated, it gives CATSDPARGEQFF.

A few counts support this clonotype. V gene TRBV20-1 combines with J gene TRBJ2-5, with D possibly being TRBD1 (5 bases). CDR1 is DFQATT and CDR2 is SNEGSKA in the germline V gene (reference sequence). CDR3 length equals 13 residues. V was trimmed by 3 bases and J by 5 bases, leaving 13 bases between them. This CDR3 reads CSARWQGVETQYF. As DNA, the CDR3 is TGCAGTGCTAGGTGGCAGGGTGTGGAGACCCAGTACTTC.

This clonotype has just a few counts. V is TRBV29-1 and J is TRBJ2-2, with D unresolved. Looked up from germline, CDR1 is SQVTM and CDR2 is ANQGSEA. V was shortened by 2 bases and J by 0 bases, with 1 base between the two germline ends. The CDR3 runs 12 residues. The CDR3 nucleotides are TGCAGCGTTGAACCGAACACCGGGGAGCTGTTTTTT. Translated: CSVEPNTGELFF.

This clonotype was recorded a few times. CDR3 bases: TGTGCCAGCAGCTTATTGCCCGGCTCCTACAATGAGCAGTTCTTC. Translating gives CASSLLPGSYNEQFF. The V call is TRBV7-3, the J call TRBJ2-1; no reliable D call. V was trimmed by 2 bases and J by 0 bases, leaving 8 bases between them. CDR1 SGHTA and CDR2 FQGTGA come from the germline V gene. This CDR3 is 15 amino acids long.

CDR3 loop: CASSPGGEAGGYNEQFF. The CDR3 DNA reads TGTGCCAGTAGCCCAGGGGGCGAGGCGGGAGGGTACAATGAGCAGTTCTTC. The gene calls are TRBV19 and TRBJ2-1; possible D gene TRBD2, 9 bases. The germline CDR1 and CDR2 sequences are LNHDA and SQIVND (reference sequence). V lost 6 bases and J 4 bases, leaving 22 bases between the germline ends. This CDR3 region has 17 residues.

This clonotype was detected many times. The rearrangement links TRBV7-9 to TRBJ2-7; D is undetermined. There are 17 residues in the CDR3. Trimming cost V 4 bases and J 0 bases, with 19 bases left between them. The germline CDR1 and CDR2 sequences are SEHNR and FQNEAQ (reference sequence). CDR3 sequence reads: CASSSISGSRSSYEQYF. In nucleotides, the CDR3 is TGTGCCAGCAGCTCTATATCAGGCAGCCGGAGCTCCTACGAGCAGTACTTC.

The J gene is TRBJ1-3, the V gene TRBV20-1, with D hard to call. Germline V gene data show CDR1 as DFQATT and CDR2 as SNEGSKA (reference sequence). The CDR3 consists of 14 residues. V gave up 6 bases and J gave up 1 base, with 13 bases separating them. CDR3 sequence: CSAPYSKSGNTIYF. The CDR3 DNA sequence: TGCAGTGCCCCTTATTCCAAATCTGGAAACACCATATATTTT.

Points on this clonotype: This may be a read error: a much more frequent sequence differs by one nucleotide. This rearrangement joins TRBV7-9 to TRBJ2-5; possible D gene TRBD2, 5 bases. The germline V gene has CDR1 SEHNR and CDR2 FQNEAQ (reference sequence). The CDR3 is 14 residues long. CDR3 nucleotide sequence: TGTGCCTGCAGCTTAGCGATGGGGAGAGGGACCCAGTACTTC. Its protein is CACSLAMGRGTQYF.

In this sample, this clonotype turned up a few times. This sequence joins TRBV20-1 and TRBJ1-4, with a tentative D call TRBD1 (5 bases). CDR1 is DFQATT, CDR2 SNEGSKA, per germline (reference sequence). The CDR3 is made up of 15 amino acids. Trimming removed 0 bases at V and 6 bases at J, with 14 bases between. The DNA for the CDR3 is TGCAGTGCTAGAGATCTGACAGCGAATGATGAAAAACTGTTTTTT. Translation: CSARDLTANDEKLFF.

This clonotype was detected a few times. The V gene is TRBV3-1, the J gene TRBJ2-2; the match to TRBD1 covers 7 bases. V gave up 5 bases and J gave up 2 bases; unmatched junction bases: 8. This CDR3 is built from 16 residues. Germline values: CDR1 LGHDT, CDR2 YNNKEL (reference sequence). The CDR3 spells CASSGRTGPNTGELFF. For the CDR3, the DNA is TGTGCCAGCAGCGGCCGGACAGGACCTAACACCGGGGAGCTGTTTTTT. The complete variable domain, with remaining parts taken from reference TRBV3-1 and TRBJ2-2, reads DTAVSQTPKYLVTQMGNDKSIKCEQNLGHDTMYWYKQDSKKFLKIMFSYNNKELIINETVPNRFSPKSPDKAHLNLHINSLELGDSAVYFCASSGRTGPNTGELFFGEGSRLTVL.

This clonotype was seen a handful of times. The CDR3 sequence is CASSLGREWLDEQFF. CDR3 sequence (DNA): TGCGCCAGCAGCTTGGGGCGGGAATGGTTGGATGAGCAGTTCTTC. The rearrangement links TRBV5-1 to TRBJ2-1; D may be TRBD2 (6 bases). Germline CDR1 SGHRS, CDR2 YFSETQ. The CDR3 has 15 amino acids. The V and J ends lost 0 bases and 8 bases respectively, with 15 bases between them.

This clonotype was observed at least ten times. The rearrangement joins TRBV28 to TRBJ1-6, with unresolved D. V lost 2 bases, J lost 7 bases, and 9 bases lay in between. The germline gives CDR1 MDHEN, CDR2 SYDVKM. This CDR3 is 14 amino acids long. Here the CDR3 reads CASSLDSLNSPLHF. The CDR3 bases are TGTGCCAGCAGTTTAGACTCCTTGAATTCACCCCTCCACTTT.

This chain joins TRBV6-2 or TRBV6-3 and TRBJ2-5; 11 positions match TRBD1. The end of the DNA aligns better with TRBJ2-1, so the J call may be wrong. CDR1 is MNHEY, CDR2 SVGEGT, per germline. This CDR3 comprises 17 residues. Written as DNA, the CDR3 is TGTGCCAGCAGTCAGGGACAGGGGGGGACTAGCTGGGGTGAGCAGTTCTTC. Translation gives CASSQGQGGTSWGEQFF.

The rearrangement joins TRBV6-1 to TRBJ2-3; D is uncertain. The CDR3 is 16 amino acids. The V and J ends lost 0 bases and 0 bases respectively, with 10 bases between them. Germline V gene sequence: CDR1 MNHNS, CDR2 SASEGT. In DNA form, the CDR3 reads TGTGCCAGCAGTGAAGCGCTCGCTACTAGCACAGATACGCAGTATTTT. Translation: CASSEALATSTDTQYF.

V and J are TRBV6-2 or TRBV6-3 and TRBJ2-2; 9 nucleotides line up with TRBD1. With 5 bases clipped from V and 5 bases from J, the junction kept 6 bases outside the gene matches. The CDR3 length is 15 residues. Per germline, CDR1 MNHEY and CDR2 SVGEGT. The CDR3 region is CASSRRDRVTGELFF. CDR3 in DNA: TGTGCCAGCAGTCGCCGGGACAGGGTGACCGGGGAGCTGTTTTTT.

With regard to this clonotype: At one of its ends the junction is not consistent with the germline gene, which may arise from a read error. The chain joins TRBV14 to TRBJ2-2, with D perhaps being TRBD1 or TRBD2 (5 bases each). Per germline, CDR1 SGHDN and CDR2 FVKESK. This CDR3 has 14 amino acids. The CDR3 DNA reads as TGTGCCAGCAGTCTCAGGGAGAACACCGGGGAGCTGCTTTTT. Its translation is CASSLRENTGELLF.

The V gene is TRBV5-1, the J gene TRBJ2-3; D is perhaps TRBD1 (5 bases). The CDR3 runs to 13 residues. V lost 5 bases and J lost 1, with 8 bases in between. Germline V gene data show CDR1 as SGHRS and CDR2 as YFSETQ. For the CDR3, the DNA is TGCGCCAGCAGTGGGGCAGGCACAGATACGCAGTATTTT. It encodes CASSGAGTDTQYF.